This T cell receptor (beta chain) appears in the sequencing data of a study of neurological immune-mediated disorders. As for this clonotype: The target antigen is unknown.

Study conclusions and caveats: Among 34 multiple sclerosis patients, phylogenetic grouping put the repertoires of 18 into a single related-CDR3 cluster, a possible signature.

TCRdb processed the 5' RACE reads anew with MiXCR; each CDR3 protein has one entry. The sample records around 30,000 distinct CDR3 sequences, over 2% being singletons. The CDR3 length is 15 residues. In germline, CDR1 is SGHVS, CDR2 FNYEAQ. The J segment lost 1 base and the V segment lost 1 base, leaving 3 bases of the junction unmatched. This rearrangement joins TRBV7-6 to TRBJ1-1; TRBD1 agrees at 7 bases. This clonotype was sampled from a woman in her fifties or sixties with multiple sclerosis. Sequenced sample: PBMCs. CDR3 loop: CASSLGSGGNTEAFF. DNA of the CDR3: TGTGCCAGCAGCTTAGGTTCAGGGGGGAACACTGAAGCTTTCTTT.